What follows are 11 T cell receptor beta chains derived from one specimen sequenced in a study of tumor and adjacent non-tumor tissue in lung cancer. The template was RNA from unsorted bulk tissue. A modified ARM-PCR protocol with three rounds of nested PCR amplified TCRbeta. TCRdb called the multiplex PCR reads again in MiXCR, with one record for every CDR3 protein. The sample has 100,000 to 150,000 distinct CDR3 sequences; 60% to 70% are singletons. The specimen sequenced was lung tumor tissue. The receptors here all came from a man aged 30 to 39 with non-small cell lung cancer.

As for this clonotype: A much bigger clone sits one base away, suggesting this may be a read error. The chain recombines TRBV5-6 with TRBJ1-4; weak D call: TRBD1 (5 bases). The germline gives CDR1 SGHDT, CDR2 YYEEEE. V lost 3 bases and J lost 3, with 9 bases in between. This CDR3 is 14 amino acids long. Here the CDR3 DNA reads TGTGCCAGCAGCTGGACATCTTCTAATGAAAAACTGTTTTTT. Translating it yields CASSWTSSNEKLFF.

To note about this clonotype: This may come from a read error, since a much larger clone is one base off. J is TRBJ2-3 and V is TRBV11-3; D gene ambiguous. There are 13 residues in the CDR3. Germline CDR1 SGHNT, CDR2 YENEEA. V lost 0 bases, J lost 8 bases, and 9 bases lay in between. In nucleotides, the CDR3 is TGTGCCAGCAGCTTAGACGACCCCGGTACGCAGTATTTT. It is translated as CASSLDDPGTQYF.

Note on this clonotype: A much larger clone differs by one base, so this may be a read error. The J gene is TRBJ2-7, the V gene TRBV29-1; 11 bases are a match to TRBD2. Germline CDR1 SQVTM, CDR2 ANQGSEA. J lost 10 bases, V lost 4 bases, and 15 bases had no gene match. This CDR3 is built from 15 residues. The CDR3 coding sequence is TGCAGCGTTGCCCTTAGCGGGAGGGGCTGGGGGGACCAGTACTTC. Protein product: CSVALSGRGWGDQYF.

This clonotype was seen ten or more times. V and J are TRBV5-1 and TRBJ2-5; a weak D match, TRBD1 (6 bases). The V end was cut by 4 bases, the J end by 4 bases, with 14 bases between. CDR3 size: 14 residues. Per the germline V gene, CDR1 is SGHRS and CDR2 is YFSETQ. DNA of the CDR3: TGCGCCAGCAGCCTACAGGGTGGCGGAGAGACCCAGTACTTC. This sequence encodes CASSLQGGGETQYF.

A note on this clonotype: Being one base from a much bigger clone, this may be a read error. The chain employs TRBV12-3 or TRBV12-4 and TRBJ2-7; D is perhaps TRBD1 (5 bases). The length of the CDR3 is 14 residues. With 4 bases removed from V and 6 bases from J, the gap between germline ends came to 16 bases. The CDR3, as DNA: TGTGCCAGCAGTTCCTCGGACGGTGGGGCCGAGCAGTACTTC. Translation gives CASSSSDGGAEQYF.

The chain joins TRBV11-2 to TRBJ2-2, with D hard to call. Trimming pared 5 bases from V and 8 bases from J, leaving 12 bases between. Germline CDR1 reads SGHAT; CDR2 reads FQNNGV. This CDR3 is built from 13 residues. CDR3 in amino acids: CASSPQVTGELFF. In DNA, the CDR3 is TGTGCCAGCAGCCCGCAGGTCACAGGGGAGCTGTTTTTT.

This clonotype has a count of ten or more. V and J are TRBV29-1 and TRBJ2-1, with 8 bases aligning to TRBD2. Germline CDR1 is SQVTM and CDR2 is ANQGSEA. CDR3 length: 15 residues. With 2 bases clipped from V and 7 bases from J, the junction kept 10 bases outside the gene matches. This CDR3 reads CSVEITGGPGNEQFF. DNA for the CDR3: TGCAGCGTTGAAATAACGGGAGGGCCTGGTAATGAGCAGTTCTTC.

The table lists this clonotype with a few counts. One end of the junction varies from germline; a read error may be responsible. V and J are TRBV20-1 and TRBJ2-2; 10 nucleotides agree with TRBD1. Germline CDR1 DFQATT, CDR2 SNEGSKA (reference sequence). This CDR3 has 15 amino acids. This CDR3 is CSSRDDRGQTGELFF. The CDR3 coding sequence is TGCAGTTCTAGAGATGACAGGGGGCAAACCGGGGAGCTGTTTTTT.

This clonotype was seen a few times. The chain joins TRBV5-5 to TRBJ1-2; D unresolved. The CDR3 totals 14 residues. Germline V CDR1 and CDR2: SGHKS, YYEKEE (reference sequence). Trimming removed 1 base from V and 3 bases from J, with 10 bases in between. CDR3 DNA: TGTGCCAGCAGCTTGAACCCGATGGACTATGGCTACACCTTC. Translation gives CASSLNPMDYGYTF.

This clonotype appeared a few times. One junction end does not reproduce the germline sequence, and a read error may be involved. The genes are TRBV29-1 and TRBJ2-5; D may correspond to TRBD1 or TRBD2 (5 bases each). Germline CDR1 reads SQVTM; CDR2 reads ANQGSEA. The CDR3 consists of 12 residues. The CDR3, as DNA: TGTAGCTTCTGGGACGGCCAAGAGACCAAGTACTTC. It encodes CSFWDGQETKYF.

Turning to this clonotype: A much larger clone lies one base from this, so it may be a read error. The V call is TRBV12-3 or TRBV12-4, the J call TRBJ1-1; TRBD1 matches 8 bases. CDR3 length: 13 amino acids. The CDR3 region is CGSSWTGMAEAFF. CDR3 in DNA: TGTGGCAGCAGTTGGACAGGGATGGCTGAAGCTTTCTTT.